The 7 T cell receptor beta chains below all came from one sample that was sequenced in a study of T cell clones after liver transplantation. The protocol was immunoSEQ multiplex PCR, while the TCRdb copy is restricted to in-frame clones and leaves out a portion. Here the sample spans over 90,000 clones, around 80% being singletons. Sequences were derived from CD4+ T cells from blood, sampled approximately 43 months after liver transplant. The receptors were sampled from a human patient who received a liver transplant. The graft donor may have given rise to some T cells.

The chain recombines TRBV19 with TRBJ2-5, with TRBD2 as a possible D gene (6 bases). The germline V gene encodes CDR1 LNHDA and CDR2 SQIVND (reference sequence). V lost 5 bases and J 3 bases, leaving 16 bases between the germline ends. This CDR3 is 15 amino acids long. The DNA of the CDR3 is TGTGCCAGTAGTCCAGGGCAGCGGAGGGAAGAGACCCAGTACTTC. Protein: CASSPGQRREETQYF.

V and J are TRBV7-9 and TRBJ2-1, with D possibly being TRBD2 (6 bases). In germline, CDR1 is SEHNR, CDR2 FQNEAQ (reference sequence). V dropped 4 bases and J dropped 0 bases, with 13 bases sitting between them. The CDR3 covers 16 residues. The CDR3 DNA sequence: TGTGCCAGCAGCTGGCTTGGGGGGAACTCCTACAATGAGCAGTTCTTC. It is translated as CASSWLGGNSYNEQFF.

The chain carries TRBV5-8 and TRBJ2-7; 10 nucleotides align to TRBD2. Trimming took 0 bases from V and 6 from J; bases not matched to a gene: 3. The CDR3 loop spans 14 amino acids. Germline assignment: CDR1 SGHTS and CDR2 YDEGEE. For the CDR3, the DNA is TGTGCCAGCAGCTTGGTAGCGGGGGGTCGCGAGCAGTACTTC. This encodes CASSLVAGGREQYF. Variable domain in full (rest from reference TRBV5-8 and TRBJ2-7): EAGVTQSPTHLIKTRGQQATLRCSPISGHTSVYWYQQALGLGLQFLLWYDEGEERNRGNFPPRFSGRQFPNYSSELNVNALELEDSALYLCASSLVAGGREQYFGPGTRLTVT.

The rearrangement links TRBV27 to TRBJ1-5; D unclear. The germline V gene has CDR1 MNHEY and CDR2 SMNVEV (reference sequence). The CDR3 has 15 amino acids. With 4 bases removed from V and 4 bases from J, the gap between germline ends came to 14 bases. The CDR3 region has the DNA TGTGCCAGCAGTTCGTTCGATTCGGGAAATCAGCCCCAGCATTTT. Its protein is CASSSFDSGNQPQHF.

The CDR3 loop is CAISGAPGLMNTEAFF. For the CDR3, the DNA is TGTGCCATCAGTGGGGCCCCCGGCCTTATGAACACTGAAGCTTTCTTT. The chain is built from TRBV10-3 and TRBJ1-1; the D is unclear. Germline CDR1 is ENHRY and CDR2 is SYGVKD. The CDR3 covers 16 residues. Trimming took off 4 bases at V and 0 bases at J, with 15 bases between the two ends.

The count of this clone is one. The chain employs TRBV5-8 and TRBJ1-5; unclear D gene. Trimming left V 0 bases short and J 2 bases short, with 18 bases between. CDR1 is SGHTS and CDR2 is YDEGEE in the germline V gene. CDR3 length: 18 residues. The CDR3 loop is CASSLALTSGKGNQPQHF. The CDR3 DNA sequence: TGTGCCAGCAGCTTGGCATTAACCAGCGGTAAGGGCAATCAGCCCCAGCATTTT.

This clone has a count of ten or more. The chain is built from TRBV19 and TRBJ2-4; possibly TRBD2 for D (6 bases). With 7 bases removed from V and 2 bases from J, the gap between germline ends came to 12 bases. Germline lookup yields CDR1 LNHDA and CDR2 SQIVND (reference sequence). The CDR3 covers 14 residues. The CDR3 coding sequence is TGTGCCAGTAAAACGGGAGTTCCCAAAAACATTCAGTACTTC. Its protein is CASKTGVPKNIQYF.